The rows below give T cell receptor beta chains drawn from one sample of a study of shared clonotypes between healthy human individuals. This table comes from immunoSEQ multiplex PCR, and its TCRdb copy is limited to in-frame clones, with some not included. The top ten clones hold about 1.7% of a sample with hundreds of thousands of clones, over 65% of them seen once. Sequencing was done on a sample of memory CD4+ T cells sorted from blood. The receptors come from a woman aged 25 to 39 in good health. CDR3s include the opening cysteine and the closing phenylalanine or tryptophan. D genes are given only for firm matches. Size tells how often a clone was seen (once, few, many) or the class of an expanded clone, and some rows leave it out.

J gene: TRBJ2-5; D gene: .; clone size: once; V gene: TRBV7-9; CDR3 DNA: TGTGCCAGCCTTGGGGGGAGTACATCGGAGACCCAGTACTTC; CDR3 protein: CASLGGSTSETQYF
J gene: TRBJ2-7; D gene: TRBD2; clone size: .; V gene: TRBV7-9; CDR3 DNA: TGTGCCAGCAGCACGCGGACTAGCGGGAGCGACGAGCAGTACTTC; CDR3 protein: CASSTRTSGSDEQYF
J gene: TRBJ1-1; D gene: TRBD1; clone size: .; V gene: TRBV6-5; CDR3 DNA: TGTGCCAGCTACCGGGACAGGAACACTGAAGCTTTCTTT; CDR3 protein: CASYRDRNTEAFF
J gene: TRBJ1-1; D gene: .; clone size: few; V gene: TRBV10-1; CDR3 DNA: TGCGCCAGCAGTGAGTCGGTAGGGGACATGAACACTGAAGCTTTCTTT; CDR3 protein: CASSESVGDMNTEAFF
J gene: TRBJ2-1; D gene: .; clone size: .; V gene: TRBV4-1; CDR3 DNA: TGCGCCAGCAGCCATGGGGGGGCCAGGCGAAAGACCAATGAGCAGTTCTTC; CDR3 protein: CASSHGGARRKTNEQFF
J gene: TRBJ2-1; D gene: TRBD2; clone size: few; V gene: TRBV11-2; CDR3 DNA: TGTGCCAGCAGCTTAGAGCTAGCGGGCAATGAGCAGTTCTTC; CDR3 protein: CASSLELAGNEQFF
J gene: TRBJ2-7; D gene: TRBD2; clone size: .; V gene: TRBV30; CDR3 DNA: TGTGCCTGGAGTCGGGGGCGGGAGGGCTCTCGGGAGTACTTC; CDR3 protein: CAWSRGREGSREYF
J gene: TRBJ1-1; D gene: TRBD1; clone size: .; V gene: TRBV5-1; CDR3 DNA: TGCGCCAGCAGCCGGACAGGGGGGAACACTGAAGCTTTCTTT; CDR3 protein: CASSRTGGNTEAFF
J gene: TRBJ2-2; D gene: TRBD2; clone size: .; V gene: TRBV4-1; CDR3 DNA: TGCGCCAGCAGCCAAGATTGGGGACTAGCGGACACCGGGGAGCTGTTTTTT; CDR3 protein: CASSQDWGLADTGELFF
J gene: TRBJ2-7; D gene: .; clone size: .; V gene: TRBV6-5; CDR3 DNA: TGTGCCAGCAGCCACAACCACGAGCAGTACTTC; CDR3 protein: CASSHNHEQYF
J gene: TRBJ2-7; D gene: .; clone size: .; V gene: TRBV6-1; CDR3 DNA: TGTGCCAGCACCCCATTCCAGGAGGGCTCCTACGAGCAGTACTTC; CDR3 protein: CASTPFQEGSYEQYF
J gene: TRBJ1-2; D gene: .; clone size: .; V gene: TRBV27; CDR3 DNA: TGTGCCAGCAGTTTAAGGGGGGCGGGGCGAGGCTACACCTTC; CDR3 protein: CASSLRGAGRGYTF
J gene: TRBJ2-2; D gene: .; clone size: .; V gene: TRBV4-2; CDR3 DNA: TGTGCCAGCAGCCAAGATCTTTCAGGGACCGGGGAGCTGTTTTTT; CDR3 protein: CASSQDLSGTGELFF
J gene: TRBJ1-1; D gene: .; clone size: few; V gene: TRBV6-5; CDR3 DNA: TGTGCCAGCAGTCGGGACGAGAACACTGAAGCTTTCTTT; CDR3 protein: CASSRDENTEAFF
J gene: TRBJ1-3; D gene: TRBD1; clone size: few; V gene: TRBV6-5; CDR3 DNA: TGTGCCAGCAGGTCCGGACAGGTGGGAAACACCATATATTTT; CDR3 protein: CASRSGQVGNTIYF
J gene: TRBJ1-3; D gene: .; clone size: .; V gene: TRBV10-2; CDR3 DNA: TGCGCCAGCAACCCAGTCCGGGACATATGGGACACCATATATTTT; CDR3 protein: CASNPVRDIWDTIYF
J gene: TRBJ2-1; D gene: .; clone size: .; V gene: TRBV11-3; CDR3 DNA: TGTGCCAGCATCGGCGGGCTAGAAGTAAATGAGCAGTTCTTC; CDR3 protein: CASIGGLEVNEQFF
J gene: TRBJ1-2; D gene: .; clone size: .; V gene: TRBV30; CDR3 DNA: TGTGCCTGGAGTCACACTACTTTGAGCTATGGCTACACCTTC; CDR3 protein: CAWSHTTLSYGYTF
J gene: TRBJ2-2; D gene: .; clone size: .; V gene: TRBV5-1; CDR3 DNA: TGCGCCAGCAGCCCTACTACTAGCTGGGCCGGGGAGCTGTTTTTT; CDR3 protein: CASSPTTSWAGELFF
J gene: TRBJ1-1; D gene: .; clone size: once; V gene: TRBV28; CDR3 DNA: TGTGCCAGCAGTTTCGACACTCAGGGTTCTGAAGCTTTCTTT; CDR3 protein: CASSFDTQGSEAFF
J gene: TRBJ2-2; D gene: TRBD1; clone size: .; V gene: TRBV19; CDR3 DNA: TGTGCCAGTAGCCAGGGGGCGTCTCCGAACACCGGGGAGCTGTTTTTT; CDR3 protein: CASSQGASPNTGELFF
J gene: TRBJ2-1; D gene: TRBD2; clone size: .; V gene: TRBV19; CDR3 DNA: TGTGCCAGTAGGCCAGCGGGAGTAAGCAATGAGCAGTTCTTC; CDR3 protein: CASRPAGVSNEQFF
J gene: TRBJ2-1; D gene: TRBD2; clone size: .; V gene: TRBV27; CDR3 DNA: TGTGCCAGCGGCCCGCGGGGACTAGCGGAATACAATGAGCAGTTCTTC; CDR3 protein: CASGPRGLAEYNEQFF
J gene: TRBJ1-4; D gene: .; clone size: .; V gene: TRBV28; CDR3 DNA: TGTGCCAGCAGTTTACTGGACGCTGAAAAACTGTTTTTT; CDR3 protein: CASSLLDAEKLFF
J gene: TRBJ2-3; D gene: .; clone size: .; V gene: TRBV18; CDR3 DNA: TGTGCCAGCTCACCAGTCAGGGATACGCAGTATTTT; CDR3 protein: CASSPVRDTQYF
J gene: TRBJ1-1; D gene: .; clone size: .; V gene: TRBV12-5; CDR3 DNA: TGTGCTAGTGGACCCAGGGCGGGCACTGAAGCTTTCTTT; CDR3 protein: CASGPRAGTEAFF
J gene: TRBJ2-1; D gene: TRBD2; clone size: few; V gene: TRBV11-3; CDR3 DNA: TGTGCCAGCAGTCCCTGGAGGACTAGGGGAAATGAGCAGTTCTTC; CDR3 protein: CASSPWRTRGNEQFF
J gene: TRBJ1-1; D gene: .; clone size: .; V gene: TRBV14; CDR3 DNA: TGTGCCAGCAGCCAGGCGGGGATGAACACTGAAGCTTTCTTT; CDR3 protein: CASSQAGMNTEAFF
J gene: TRBJ2-7; D gene: TRBD1; clone size: .; V gene: TRBV19; CDR3 DNA: TGTGCCAGTAGTACTACAGGGGACGTCTACGAGCAGTACTTC; CDR3 protein: CASSTTGDVYEQYF
J gene: TRBJ2-7; D gene: TRBD2; clone size: .; V gene: TRBV18; CDR3 DNA: TGTGCCAGCTCACCACCGGGACTAGCGGGCTACGAGCAGTACTTC; CDR3 protein: CASSPPGLAGYEQYF
J gene: TRBJ2-3; D gene: .; clone size: .; V gene: TRBV6-6; CDR3 DNA: TGTGCCAGCAGTTACTCTTCATTGGAGAGCACAGATACGCAGTATTTT; CDR3 protein: CASSYSSLESTDTQYF
J gene: TRBJ2-7; D gene: .; clone size: .; V gene: TRBV10-2; CDR3 DNA: TGCGCCAGCAGCCGGGACGGCTACTACGAGCAGTACTTC; CDR3 protein: CASSRDGYYEQYF
J gene: TRBJ2-2; D gene: .; clone size: .; V gene: TRBV27; CDR3 DNA: TGTGCCAGCAGTTTCGACCAGGTTAAGCACACCGGGGAGCTGTTTTTT; CDR3 protein: CASSFDQVKHTGELFF
J gene: TRBJ2-2; D gene: TRBD1; clone size: .; V gene: TRBV5-4; CDR3 DNA: TGTGCCAGCAGGGCCGGGACAGGGCACACCGGGGAGCTGTTTTTT; CDR3 protein: CASRAGTGHTGELFF
J gene: TRBJ2-4; D gene: .; clone size: .; V gene: TRBV15; CDR3 DNA: TGTGCCACCAGCAGAGATGCTTCGGGACTAGCCAAAAACATTCAGTACTTC; CDR3 protein: CATSRDASGLAKNIQYF
J gene: TRBJ1-2; D gene: .; clone size: .; V gene: TRBV7-8; CDR3 DNA: TGTGCCAGCAGCTTAGGGGACGCAGCTAACTATGGCTACACCTTC; CDR3 protein: CASSLGDAANYGYTF